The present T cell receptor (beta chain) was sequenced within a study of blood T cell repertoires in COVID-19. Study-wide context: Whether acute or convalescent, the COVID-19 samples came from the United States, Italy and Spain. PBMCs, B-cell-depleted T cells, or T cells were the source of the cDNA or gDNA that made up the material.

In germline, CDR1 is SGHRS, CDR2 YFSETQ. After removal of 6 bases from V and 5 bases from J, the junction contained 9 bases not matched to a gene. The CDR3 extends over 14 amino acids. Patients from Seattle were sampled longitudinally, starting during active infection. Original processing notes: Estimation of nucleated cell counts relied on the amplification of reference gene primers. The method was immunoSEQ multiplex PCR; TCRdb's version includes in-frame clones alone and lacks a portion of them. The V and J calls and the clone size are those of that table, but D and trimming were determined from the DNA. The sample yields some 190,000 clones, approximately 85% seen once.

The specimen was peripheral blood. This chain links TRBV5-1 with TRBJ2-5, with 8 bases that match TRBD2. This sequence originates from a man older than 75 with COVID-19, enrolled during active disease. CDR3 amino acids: CASTVLLAEETQYF. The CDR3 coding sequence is TGCGCCAGCACCGTCCTACTAGCGGAGGAGACCCAGTACTTC. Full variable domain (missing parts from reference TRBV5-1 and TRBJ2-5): KAGVTQTPRYLIKTRGQQVTLSCSPISGHRSVSWYQQTPGQGLQFLFEYFSETQRNKGNFPGRFSGRQFSNSRSEMNVSTLELGDSALYLCASTVLLAEETQYFGPGTRLLVL.